Each of the 3 T cell receptor beta chains below was sequenced from the same sample in a study of blood T cell repertoires in COVID-19. Libraries were prepared by immunoSEQ multiplex PCR; TCRdb keeps only in-frame clonotypes and omits some of them. This table has 300,000 to 500,000 clones, over 75% appearing once. The sample was PBMCs or T cells enriched from blood (not recorded which). These receptor sequences come from a woman aged 30 to 39 with acute COVID-19.

The sample holds a few counts of this clone. The same CDR3 can be traced to other DNA sequences in this sample. The chain recombines TRBV19 with TRBJ2-7; 7 bases agree with TRBD1. After removal of 5 bases from V and 3 bases from J, the junction contained 1 base not matched to a gene. Looked up from germline, CDR1 is LNHDA and CDR2 is SQIVND (reference sequence). The length of the CDR3 is 12 residues. The CDR3 sequence: CASSRTGYEQYF. CDR3 bases: TGTGCCAGTAGTCGGACAGGCTACGAGCAGTACTTC. Together with reference TRBV19 and TRBJ2-7, the CDR3 gives the full variable domain: DGGITQSPKYLFRKEGQNVTLSCEQNLNHDAMYWYRQDPGQGLRLIYYSQIVNDFQKGDIAEGYSVSREKKESFPLTVTSAQKNPTAFYLCASSRTGYEQYFGPGTRLTVT.

The rearrangement uses TRBV5-4 and TRBJ1-1; D gene unclear. V lost 2 bases and J lost 1, with 6 bases in between. From germline, CDR1 is SGHNT and CDR2 YYREEE (reference sequence). The CDR3 extends over 13 amino acids. The CDR3 nucleotides read TGTGCCAGCAGCTTCACGAGGAACACTGAAGCTTTCTTT. Amino acids: CASSFTRNTEAFF.

This chain links TRBV6-4 with TRBJ2-1; perhaps TRBD2 as D (7 bases). Per the germline V gene, CDR1 is MRHNA and CDR2 is SNTAGT. CDR3 size: 16 residues. The V end was cut by 3 bases, the J end by 12 bases, with 24 bases between. CDR3 DNA sequence: TGTGCCAGCAGTGAGTCAGGCGGGGGCCCAGTTTTTTCGCAGTTCTTC. Protein sequence: CASSESGGGPVFSQFF.